Described below is a single T cell receptor beta chain sequence and its context. Its target is not known. cDNA molecules, individually, were tagged with unique molecular identifiers. TCRdb re-derived calls from the 5' RACE reads in MiXCR, one entry per CDR3 protein. This table has tens of thousands of distinct CDR3 sequences, 9% to 15% appearing once. V dropped 2 bases and J dropped 9; count of bases not matched to a gene: 6. The CDR3 sequence is 15 residues long. The germline V gene encodes CDR1 SNHLY and CDR2 FYNNEI. This sample stems from a study of early T cells in non-severe SARS-CoV-2 infection. Study-wide results and caveats: VDJdb-based matching was biased toward anti-spike CD8 responses and missed private and CD4 specificities.

What was sequenced was whole blood. V is TRBV2 and J is TRBJ2-7; 14 nucleotides line up with TRBD2. The sequence came from an adult who was a healthcare worker with PCR-confirmed SARS-CoV-2 infection or an uninfected control (not recorded which). This CDR3 is CASSEKRLAGGVQYF. DNA for the CDR3: TGTGCCAGCAGTGAAAAGCGACTAGCGGGAGGGGTGCAGTACTTC. The full variable domain, completed using reference TRBV2 and TRBJ2-7, is EPEVTQTPSHQVTQMGQEVILRCVPISNHLYFYWYRQILGQKVEFLVSFYNNEISEKSEIFDDQFSVERPDGSNFTLKIRSTKLEDSAMYFCASSEKRLAGGVQYFGPGTRLTVT.